What follows are 28 T cell receptor beta chains derived from one specimen sequenced in a study of blood T cell repertoires in COVID-19. Sequencing was performed with immunoSEQ multiplex PCR; in TCRdb, only in-frame clones are kept and a portion is missing. The table includes approximately 230,000 clones, 86% detected once. Specimen: peripheral blood. These receptors all come from a man aged 25 to 45 who had recovered from COVID-19.

The chain combines TRBV19 with TRBJ2-7; 7 bases are a match to TRBD1. Germline CDR1 is LNHDA and CDR2 is SQIVND (reference sequence). Germline trimming cut 6 bases from V and 1 base from J; bases unmatched to any gene: 15. The CDR3 totals 17 residues. The CDR3 spells CASSWTGKGGGSYEQYF. In DNA, the CDR3 is TGTGCCAGTAGCTGGACAGGAAAAGGTGGTGGGTCCTACGAGCAGTACTTC.

The chain couples TRBV18 to TRBJ1-3; 8 positions match TRBD1. CDR1 is KGHSH, CDR2 LQKENI, per germline. The CDR3 spans 16 residues. V lost 0 bases to trimming and J lost 5 bases; unmatched junction nucleotides: 6. CDR3 coding DNA: TGTGCCAGCTCACCACCGGCGAACAGGGGGAGAAACACCATATATTTT. Translating it yields CASSPPANRGRNTIYF.

The chain recombines TRBV3-1 (or the pseudogene TRBV3-2) with TRBJ2-1, with 13 positions matching TRBD2. V was pared by 4 bases and J by 9 bases, with 12 bases of the junction left unmatched. Germline CDR1 is LGHDT and CDR2 is YNNKEL (reference sequence). There are 17 residues in the CDR3. The DNA for the CDR3 is TGTGCCAGCAGCCGACTAGCGGGGGGCCTGGGATCGGGTGAGCAGTTCTTC. This encodes CASSRLAGGLGSGEQFF.

V gene TRBV9 combines with J gene TRBJ2-3; 8 bases match TRBD2. V trimming: 2 bases; J trimming: 5 bases; junction bases outside the gene matches: 10. The CDR3 has 16 residues. Germline V gene lookup returns CDR1 SGDLS and CDR2 YYNGEE. CDR3 sequence: CASSVSIGGGKDTQYF. CDR3 DNA: TGTGCCAGCAGCGTCTCGATCGGGGGGGGCAAAGATACGCAGTATTTT.

V usage is TRBV18 and J usage is TRBJ2-7; TRBD1 aligns across 10 bases. Unmatched junction bases numbered 5, after V lost 0 bases and J lost 0 bases. Germline assignment: CDR1 KGHSH and CDR2 LQKENI. This CDR3 is 17 amino acids long. The CDR3 sequence is CASSPPLGTGASYEQYF. CDR3 bases: TGTGCCAGCTCACCACCGTTAGGGACAGGGGCCTCCTACGAGCAGTACTTC.

The chain combines TRBV9 with TRBJ2-3; 9 bases map to TRBD2. In germline, CDR1 is SGDLS, CDR2 YYNGEE. This CDR3 contains 18 residues. V was pared by 4 bases and J by 1 base, with 13 bases of the junction left unmatched. The CDR3 DNA sequence: TGTGCCAGCAGCCCCCATGGGGGTAGCGGGGGAGGCACAGATACGCAGTATTTT. Its translation: CASSPHGGSGGGTDTQYF.

This sequence joins TRBV4-1 and TRBJ1-1; 8 positions match TRBD1. The CDR3 has 16 residues. Trimming took 0 bases from V and 5 from J; bases not matched to a gene: 8. The germline gives CDR1 MGHRA, CDR2 YSYEKL. The CDR3 DNA sequence: TGCGCCAGCAGCCAAGATCCGGGCAGGGGGCGTACTGAAGCTTTCTTT. Translation: CASSQDPGRGRTEAFF.

This clone was counted only a few times. The gene calls are TRBV5-1 and TRBJ1-2; D ambiguous. The germline gives CDR1 SGHRS, CDR2 YFSETQ. V was clipped by 3 bases and J by 2 bases, with 8 bases between them. The CDR3 loop spans 13 amino acids. CDR3 in amino acids: CASSSTLNYGYTF. For the CDR3, the DNA is TGCGCCAGCAGCTCGACACTGAACTATGGCTACACCTTC. The full variable domain, rest sourced from reference TRBV5-1 and TRBJ1-2, is KAGVTQTPRYLIKTRGQQVTLSCSPISGHRSVSWYQQTPGQGLQFLFEYFSETQRNKGNFPGRFSGRQFSNSRSEMNVSTLELGDSALYLCASSSTLNYGYTFGSGTRLTVV.

This sequence joins TRBV11-2 and TRBJ1-5; TRBD1 might be the D (5 bases). The CDR3 has 13 amino acids. The V gene lost 6 bases and the J gene lost 4 bases, with 10 bases spanning the gap. The germline V gene encodes CDR1 SGHAT and CDR2 FQNNGV. The CDR3 DNA reads TGTGCCAGCAGTTCACAGGCGAATCAGCCCCAGCATTTT. This gives the protein CASSSQANQPQHF.

This chain uses TRBV9 with TRBJ1-2; D is ambiguous. Trimming left V 4 bases short and J 3 bases short, with 10 bases between. The CDR3 sequence is 13 residues long. Germline loops: CDR1 SGDLS, CDR2 YYNGEE. In DNA form, the CDR3 reads TGTGCCAGCAGCCTGGACTCAGACTATGGCTACACCTTC. Its protein product is CASSLDSDYGYTF.

V gene TRBV12-3 or TRBV12-4 combines with J gene TRBJ1-6; tentatively, D is TRBD1 (5 bases). This CDR3 is 12 amino acids long. The V gene lost 3 bases and the J gene lost 13 bases, with 10 bases spanning the gap. CDR3 in DNA: TGTGCCAGCAGTTTCAGGGTCGGCCCCCTCCACTTT. Its protein is CASSFRVGPLHF.

A note on this clone: Different DNA sequences within this sample yield the same CDR3. This chain connects TRBV3-1 (or the pseudogene TRBV3-2) to TRBJ2-5, with D tentatively TRBD2 (5 bases). Trimming cost V 1 base and J 5 bases, with 8 bases left between them. CDR1 LGHDT and CDR2 YNNKEL come from the germline V gene (reference sequence). The CDR3 has 13 residues. The CDR3, as DNA: TGTGCCAGCAGCCAAGGGAGGCAGGAGACCCAGTACTTC. It is translated as CASSQGRQETQYF.

CDR3 bases: TGTGCCAGCAGCTTAATGGCAGGGGACACAGATACGCAGTATTTT. This encodes CASSLMAGDTDTQYF. V usage is TRBV7-2 and J usage is TRBJ2-3; tentatively, D is TRBD1 (6 bases). V shed 2 bases and J shed 2 bases, with 11 bases lying between them. The length of the CDR3 is 15 residues. Germline V gives CDR1 SGHTA, CDR2 FQGNSA.

The chain combines TRBV24-1 with TRBJ2-7, with D possibly TRBD1 on 6 matching bases. Trimming removed 1 base from V and 6 bases from J, with 18 bases in between. This CDR3 has 16 amino acids. The germline V gene has CDR1 KGHDR and CDR2 SFDVKD. CDR3 amino acids: CATSDLRQGTRSEQYF. CDR3 bases: TGTGCCACCAGTGATTTAAGGCAGGGGACGAGGTCCGAGCAGTACTTC.

V gene TRBV19 combines with J gene TRBJ1-2, with D perhaps matching TRBD1 (5 bases). Germline V gene sequence: CDR1 LNHDA, CDR2 SQIVND (reference sequence). The CDR3 contains 13 residues. The V and J ends lost 6 bases and 6 bases respectively, with 14 bases between them. CDR3 in amino acids: CASSPGLINGYTF. CDR3 nucleotides: TGTGCCAGTAGCCCGGGACTGATAAATGGCTACACCTTC.

The V call is TRBV25-1, the J call TRBJ2-7; the match to TRBD2 covers 8 bases. V was clipped by 3 bases and J by 4 bases; unmatched bases: 8. Per the germline V gene, CDR1 is MGHDK and CDR2 is SYGVNS. The CDR3 loop spans 15 amino acids. Here the CDR3 DNA reads TGTGCCAGCAGTGAGCCGGCCGGGACTAGGTACGAGCAGTACTTC. Translated: CASSEPAGTRYEQYF.

This chain joins TRBV19 and TRBJ1-2; TRBD1 matches at 7 bases. The CDR3 spans 15 residues. From germline, CDR1 is LNHDA and CDR2 SQIVND (reference sequence). V lost 7 bases to trimming and J lost 0 bases; unmatched junction nucleotides: 8. CDR3: CASIIPGQANYGYTF. The CDR3 DNA reads as TGTGCCAGTATCATCCCTGGACAGGCTAACTATGGCTACACCTTC.

CDR3 sequence reads: CASRRDSYTQYF. The DNA of the CDR3 is TGTGCCAGCAGGAGAGATTCATATACGCAGTATTTT. The chain links TRBV6-5 to TRBJ2-3; D ambiguous. The V end was cut by 6 bases, the J end by 7 bases, with 11 bases between. The CDR3 extends over 12 amino acids. Per the germline V gene, CDR1 is MNHEY and CDR2 is SVGAGI.

This chain links TRBV19 with TRBJ1-1, with 9 bases lining up with TRBD1. This CDR3 has 14 residues. CDR1 is LNHDA, CDR2 SQIVND, per germline (reference sequence). V dropped 10 bases and J dropped 0; count of bases not matched to a gene: 6. This chain's CDR3 is CATRDRAMNTEAFF. CDR3 DNA sequence: TGTGCCACCCGGGACAGGGCCATGAACACTGAAGCTTTCTTT.

The J gene is TRBJ1-4, the V gene TRBV12-3 or TRBV12-4, with D perhaps matching TRBD1 (6 bases). Trimming shortened V by 6 bases and J by 10 bases, and 12 bases separated the two germline ends. This CDR3 is 12 amino acids long. The CDR3 protein is CASSPGHPKLFF. CDR3 in DNA: TGTGCCAGCAGCCCGGGACACCCAAAACTGTTTTTT.

The genes are TRBV27 and TRBJ1-6, with unresolved D. V lost 3 bases and J 7 bases, leaving 10 bases between the germline ends. CDR3 length equals 14 residues. Germline lookup yields CDR1 MNHEY and CDR2 SMNVEV (reference sequence). Here the CDR3 reads CASSFHSTNSPLHF. The CDR3 nucleotides read TGTGCCAGCAGTTTCCACAGCACCAATTCACCCCTCCACTTT.

This clone was seen more than once but under ten times. The V call is TRBV30, the J call TRBJ1-5, with a weak D call TRBD1 (5 bases). The V gene lost 5 bases and the J gene lost 2 bases, with 10 bases spanning the gap. There are 13 residues in the CDR3. In germline, CDR1 is GTSNPN, CDR2 SVGIG (reference sequence). CDR3 region: CAWSQAGNQPQHF. DNA of the CDR3: TGTGCCTGGTCACAGGCCGGCAATCAGCCCCAGCATTTT.

V is TRBV18 and J is TRBJ1-1; no clear D. Germline-derived CDR1 and CDR2 are KGHSH and LQKENI. The CDR3 spans 14 residues. V shed 2 bases and J shed 1 base, with 8 bases lying between them. CDR3 loop: CASSPTSGNTEAFF. DNA of the CDR3: TGTGCCAGCTCACCAACGTCGGGGAACACTGAAGCTTTCTTT. The variable domain in full, completed from reference TRBV18 and TRBJ1-1, reads NAGVMQNPRHLVRRRGQEARLRCSPMKGHSHVYWYRQLPEEGLKFMVYLQKENIIDESGMPKERFSAEFPKEGPSILRIQQVVRGDSAAYFCASSPTSGNTEAFFGQGTRLTVV.

CDR3 sequence reads: CASSQDAGQPQHF. CDR3 in DNA: TGCGCCAGCAGCCAAGATGCCGGTCAGCCCCAGCATTTT. The chain is built from TRBV4-3 and TRBJ1-5; no clear D gene. V lost 0 bases to trimming and J lost 6 bases, with 6 bases between them. There are 13 residues in the CDR3. Germline loops: CDR1 LGHNA, CDR2 YSLEER.

The V gene is TRBV28, the J gene TRBJ1-2; 9 nucleotides match TRBD1. Germline lookup yields CDR1 MDHEN and CDR2 SYDVKM. With 2 bases clipped from V and 3 bases from J, the junction kept 7 bases outside the gene matches. This CDR3 region has 16 residues. The CDR3 is CASSLAWTGDDYGYTF. Written as DNA, the CDR3 is TGTGCCAGCAGTTTAGCATGGACAGGGGATGACTATGGCTACACCTTC.

The CDR3 nucleotides are TGCGCCAGCAGCTTCGGACAGGGGGCGAGGTGGACTGAAGCTTTCTTT. This gives the protein CASSFGQGARWTEAFF. This chain joins TRBV5-1 and TRBJ1-1; 11 nucleotides match TRBD1. CDR3 size: 16 residues. CDR1 is SGHRS and CDR2 is YFSETQ in the germline V gene. After removal of 2 bases from V and 5 bases from J, the junction contained 8 bases not matched to a gene.

The chain carries TRBV5-1 and TRBJ1-1; D is undetermined. Germline CDR1 reads SGHRS; CDR2 reads YFSETQ. This CDR3 comprises 18 residues. Trimming pared 0 bases from V and 6 bases from J, leaving 24 bases between. The CDR3 coding sequence is TGCGCCAGCAGCTTGGGACTTCTTACCGGATATGTTGTCGCTGAAGCTTTCTTT. Amino acid sequence: CASSLGLLTGYVVAEAFF.

This chain connects TRBV10-3 to TRBJ2-1; 7 nucleotides match TRBD2. Per the germline V gene, CDR1 is ENHRY and CDR2 is SYGVKD. V lost 2 bases, J lost 0 bases, and 1 base stayed unmatched. This CDR3 region has 15 residues. For the CDR3, the DNA is TGTGCCATCAGTGAGGGGAGGGGCTCCTACAATGAGCAGTTCTTC. Its translation: CAISEGRGSYNEQFF.